This T cell receptor beta chain was recorded in a study of blood T cell repertoires in COVID-19. Overall study context: COVID-19 samples collected from the United States, Italy and Spain covered acute and convalescent phases.

Method: immunoSEQ multiplex PCR; TCRdb's copy keeps in-frame clones and lacks some. The profile covers more than 300,000 clones, with approximately 89% appearing a single time and roughly 1.7% taken by the ten largest. The CDR3 is 14 residues long. Per the germline V gene, CDR1 is SEHNR and CDR2 is FQNEAQ (reference sequence). V was shortened by 8 bases and J by 4 bases, with 17 bases between the two germline ends. This clone was recorded a few times. The sample taken for sequencing was peripheral blood. V gene TRBV7-9 combines with J gene TRBJ1-2; the D gene is possibly TRBD1 (5 bases). The TCR comes from a woman aged 25 to 39 with COVID-19, enrolled during active disease. The CDR3 loop reads CASGAGSRSYGYTF. The CDR3 DNA reads as TGTGCCAGCGGGGCAGGGTCCCGGAGCTATGGCTACACCTTC. The complete variable domain, with remaining parts taken from reference TRBV7-9 and TRBJ1-2, reads DTGVSQNPRHKITKRGQNVTFRCDPISEHNRLYWYRQTLGQGPEFLTYFQNEAQLEKSRLLSDRFSAERPKGSFSTLEIQRTEQGDSAMYLCASGAGSRSYGYTFGSGTRLTVV.